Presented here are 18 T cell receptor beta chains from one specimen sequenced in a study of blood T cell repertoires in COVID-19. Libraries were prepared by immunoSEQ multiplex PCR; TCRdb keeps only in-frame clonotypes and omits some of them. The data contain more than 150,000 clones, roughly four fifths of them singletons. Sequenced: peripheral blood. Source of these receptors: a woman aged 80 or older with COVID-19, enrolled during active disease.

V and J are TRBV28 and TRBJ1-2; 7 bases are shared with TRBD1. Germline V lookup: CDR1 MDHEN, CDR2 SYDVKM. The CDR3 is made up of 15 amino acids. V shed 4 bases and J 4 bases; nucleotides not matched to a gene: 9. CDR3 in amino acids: CASSSLGDSPYGYTF. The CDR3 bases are TGTGCCAGCAGTTCTTTAGGGGACAGTCCCTATGGCTACACCTTC.

The CDR3 sequence: CASSPTGGGRGSAFF. CDR3 bases: TGTGCCAGCAGCCCGACCGGGGGGGGTCGGGGTTCAGCTTTCTTT. V usage is TRBV5-6 and J usage is TRBJ1-1; tentative D call: TRBD1 (5 bases). Trimming removed 4 bases at V and 10 bases at J, with 23 bases between. CDR1 is SGHDT and CDR2 is YYEEEE in the germline V gene. The CDR3 sequence is 15 residues long. The complete variable domain, with remaining parts taken from reference TRBV5-6 and TRBJ1-1, reads DAGVTQSPTHLIKTRGQQVTLRCSPKSGHDTVSWYQQALGQGPQFIFQYYEEEERQRGNFPDRFSGHQFPNYSSELNVNALLLGDSALYLCASSPTGGGRGSAFFGQGTRLTVV.

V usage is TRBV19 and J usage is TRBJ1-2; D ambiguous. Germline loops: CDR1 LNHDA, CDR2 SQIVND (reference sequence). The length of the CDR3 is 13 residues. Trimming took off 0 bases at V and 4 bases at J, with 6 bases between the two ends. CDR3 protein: CASSIEHVYGYTF. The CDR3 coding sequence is TGTGCCAGTAGTATAGAACACGTCTATGGCTACACCTTC.

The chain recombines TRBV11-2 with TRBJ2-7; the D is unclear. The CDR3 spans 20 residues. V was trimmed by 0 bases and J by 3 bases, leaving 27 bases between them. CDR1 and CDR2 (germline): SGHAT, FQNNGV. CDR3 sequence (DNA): TGTGCCAGCAGCTTAGACCAACCCCCGGGTAGGTCCCAATATTACTACGAGCAGTACTTC. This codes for CASSLDQPPGRSQYYYEQYF.

The CDR3, as DNA: TGTGCCAGCAGCCGATCCCGGAATTCACCCCTCCACTTT. Translated, it gives CASSRSRNSPLHF. The genes are TRBV12-3 or TRBV12-4 and TRBJ1-6; no reliable D call. The germline V and J ends were trimmed by 6 bases and 7 bases, with 10 bases remaining between them. This CDR3 spans 13 amino acids.

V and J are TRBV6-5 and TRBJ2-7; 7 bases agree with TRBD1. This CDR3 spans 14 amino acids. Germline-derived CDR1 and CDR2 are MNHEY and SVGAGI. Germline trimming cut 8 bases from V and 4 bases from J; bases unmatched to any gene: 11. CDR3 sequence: CASGIQGPPYEQYF. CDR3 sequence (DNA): TGTGCCAGCGGTATACAGGGGCCCCCTTACGAGCAGTACTTC.

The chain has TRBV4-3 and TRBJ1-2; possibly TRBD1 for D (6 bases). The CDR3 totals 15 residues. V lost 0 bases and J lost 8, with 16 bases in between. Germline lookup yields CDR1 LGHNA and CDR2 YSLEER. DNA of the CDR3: TGCGCCAGCAGCCAAGATCGGCACAGGGTAAGAGGCTACACCTTC. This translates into CASSQDRHRVRGYTF.

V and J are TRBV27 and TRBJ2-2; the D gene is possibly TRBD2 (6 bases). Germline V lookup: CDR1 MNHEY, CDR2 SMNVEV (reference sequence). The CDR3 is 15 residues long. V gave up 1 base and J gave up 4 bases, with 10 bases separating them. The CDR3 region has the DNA TGTGCCAGCAGTTTATGGGGGGTCTCCACCGGGGAGCTGTTTTTT. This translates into CASSLWGVSTGELFF.

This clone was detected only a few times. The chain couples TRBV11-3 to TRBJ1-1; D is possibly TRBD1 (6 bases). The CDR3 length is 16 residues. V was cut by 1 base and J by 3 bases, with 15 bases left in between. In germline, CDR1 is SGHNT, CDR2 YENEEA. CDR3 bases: TGTGCCAGCAGCTTAGGGGGTTATACAGGGCACACTGAAGCTTTCTTT. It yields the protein CASSLGGYTGHTEAFF.

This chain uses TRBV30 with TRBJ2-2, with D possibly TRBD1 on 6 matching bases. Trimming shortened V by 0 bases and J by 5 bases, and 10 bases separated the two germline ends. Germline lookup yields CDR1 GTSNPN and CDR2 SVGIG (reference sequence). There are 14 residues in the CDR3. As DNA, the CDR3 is TGTGCCTGGAGTGTTCGCAGGGGAACCGGGGAGCTGTTTTTT. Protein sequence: CAWSVRRGTGELFF.

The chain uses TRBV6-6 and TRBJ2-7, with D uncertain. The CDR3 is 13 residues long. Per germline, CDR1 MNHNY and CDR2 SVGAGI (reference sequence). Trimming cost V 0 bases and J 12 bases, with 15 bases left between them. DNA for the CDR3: TGTGCCAGCAGTTACTCGATTTACGACAACATGTACTTC. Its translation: CASSYSIYDNMYF.

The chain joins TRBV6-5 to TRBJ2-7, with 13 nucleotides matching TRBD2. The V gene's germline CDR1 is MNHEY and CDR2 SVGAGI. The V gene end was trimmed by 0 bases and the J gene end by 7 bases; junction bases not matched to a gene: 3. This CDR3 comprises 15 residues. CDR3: CASSYSGLAGNEQYF. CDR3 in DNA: TGTGCCAGCAGTTACTCGGGACTAGCGGGAAATGAGCAGTACTTC.

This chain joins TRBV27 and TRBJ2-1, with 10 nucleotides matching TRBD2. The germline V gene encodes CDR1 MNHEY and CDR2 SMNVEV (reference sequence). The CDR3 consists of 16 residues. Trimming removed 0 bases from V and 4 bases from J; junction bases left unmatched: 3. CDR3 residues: CASSLSGTSAYNEQFF. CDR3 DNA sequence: TGTGCCAGCAGTTTATCAGGGACTAGCGCGTACAATGAGCAGTTCTTC.

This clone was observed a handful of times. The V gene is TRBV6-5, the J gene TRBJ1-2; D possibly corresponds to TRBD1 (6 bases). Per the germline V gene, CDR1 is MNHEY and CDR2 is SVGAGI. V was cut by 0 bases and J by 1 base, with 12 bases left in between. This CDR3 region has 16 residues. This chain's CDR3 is CASSYSPGHFNYGYTF. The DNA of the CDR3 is TGTGCCAGCAGTTACTCTCCGGGACACTTTAACTATGGCTACACCTTC.

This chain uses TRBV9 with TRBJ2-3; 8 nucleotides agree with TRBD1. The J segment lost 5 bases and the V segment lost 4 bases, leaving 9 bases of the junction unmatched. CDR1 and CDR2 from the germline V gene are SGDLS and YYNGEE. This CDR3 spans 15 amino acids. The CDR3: CASSPSLDREDTQYF. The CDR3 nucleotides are TGTGCCAGCAGCCCGAGCCTGGACAGGGAAGATACGCAGTATTTT.

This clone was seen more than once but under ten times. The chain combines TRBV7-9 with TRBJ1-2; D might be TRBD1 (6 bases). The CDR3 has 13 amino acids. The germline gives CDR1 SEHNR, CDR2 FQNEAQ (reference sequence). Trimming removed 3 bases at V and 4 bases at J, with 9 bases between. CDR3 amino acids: CASSFGQLYGYTF. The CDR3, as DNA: TGTGCCAGCAGCTTTGGACAGCTCTATGGCTACACCTTC.

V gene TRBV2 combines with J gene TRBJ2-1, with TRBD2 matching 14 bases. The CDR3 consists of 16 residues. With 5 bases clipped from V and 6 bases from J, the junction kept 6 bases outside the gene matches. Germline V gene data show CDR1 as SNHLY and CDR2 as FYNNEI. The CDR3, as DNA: TGTGCCAGCAGTAGGGTCGGACTAGCGGGAGGCAATGAGCAGTTCTTC. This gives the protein CASSRVGLAGGNEQFF.

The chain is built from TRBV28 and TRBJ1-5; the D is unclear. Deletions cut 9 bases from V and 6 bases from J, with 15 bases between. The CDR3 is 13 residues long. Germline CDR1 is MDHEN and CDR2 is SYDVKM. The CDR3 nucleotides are TGTGCCAGTACTTCTGGAGGGAGTCAGCCCCAGCATTTT. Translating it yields CASTSGGSQPQHF.